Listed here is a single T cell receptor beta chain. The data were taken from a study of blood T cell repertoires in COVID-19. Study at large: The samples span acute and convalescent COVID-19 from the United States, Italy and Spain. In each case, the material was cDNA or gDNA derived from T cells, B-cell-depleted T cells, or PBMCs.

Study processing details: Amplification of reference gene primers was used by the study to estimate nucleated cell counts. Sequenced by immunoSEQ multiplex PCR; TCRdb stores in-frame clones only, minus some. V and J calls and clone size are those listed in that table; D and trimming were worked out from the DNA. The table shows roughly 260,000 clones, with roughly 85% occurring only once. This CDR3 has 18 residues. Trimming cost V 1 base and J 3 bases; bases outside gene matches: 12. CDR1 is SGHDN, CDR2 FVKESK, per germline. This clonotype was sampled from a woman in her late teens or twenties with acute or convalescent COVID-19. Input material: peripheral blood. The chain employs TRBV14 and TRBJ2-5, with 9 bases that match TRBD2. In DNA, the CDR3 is TGTGCCAGCAGCCAAGTTCTGCGGGAGGGCCCGGGGGAAGAGACCCAGTACTTC. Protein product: CASSQVLREGPGEETQYF.